These 27 T cell receptor beta chains were sequenced from one sample in a study of vaccination and CD4 T cells after COVID-19. Treatment of the sample: approximately 9-day PBMC culture with coronavirus spike peptide pools or control peptides (ViraFEST assay). An Oncomine TCR Beta short-read assay was used to sequence the DNA from cultured CD4+ T cells. TCRdb re-derived calls from the PCR reads in MiXCR, one entry per CDR3 protein. The top ten hold approximately 19% of the sample, which has about 14,000 distinct CDR3 sequences, around 64% seen once. These receptors lack a known antigen. The material sequenced was CD4+ T cells from blood, cultured in vitro. The origin of the receptors is a human donor who had recovered from COVID-19.

V is TRBV20-1 and J is TRBJ1-1; 12 bases align to TRBD1. Per the germline V gene, CDR1 is DFQATT and CDR2 is SNEGSKA (reference sequence). Trimming at V came to 0 bases and at J to 1 base, leaving 3 bases not matched to a gene. CDR3 length: 16 residues. The CDR3 coding sequence is TGCAGTGCTAGAGATGGGACAGGGGGCTGGAACACTGAAGCTTTCTTT. The encoded protein is CSARDGTGGWNTEAFF.

The chain uses TRBV7-2 and TRBJ1-3; D call uncertain. There are 15 residues in the CDR3. CDR1 is SGHTA and CDR2 is FQGNSA in the germline V gene. The V gene lost 0 bases and the J gene lost 2 bases, with 8 bases spanning the gap. In nucleotides, the CDR3 is TGTGCCAGCAGCTTAGCGCTGGGGACTGGAAACACCATATATTTT. Translating it yields CASSLALGTGNTIYF.

V gene TRBV5-4 combines with J gene TRBJ1-2; D possibly corresponds to TRBD1 (5 bases). The CDR3 extends over 15 amino acids. Deletions cut 4 bases from V and 4 bases from J, with 17 bases between. Germline-derived CDR1 and CDR2 are SGHNT and YYREEE (reference sequence). The CDR3 is CASSNDGDASYGYTF. For the CDR3, the DNA is TGTGCCAGCAGCAACGACGGGGACGCCTCCTATGGCTACACCTTC.

This CDR3 reads CASSGGTSVLTYNEQFF. Written as DNA, the CDR3 is TGTGCCAGCAGTGGCGGGACTAGCGTTTTAACCTACAATGAGCAGTTCTTC. This chain connects TRBV2 to TRBJ2-1; 10 bases line up with TRBD2. The J segment lost 2 bases and the V segment lost 4 bases, leaving 8 bases of the junction unmatched. Germline V gene data show CDR1 as SNHLY and CDR2 as FYNNEI. The CDR3 covers 17 residues.

This chain uses TRBV6-1 with TRBJ1-2; maybe TRBD1 (6 bases). This CDR3 has 11 residues. Trimming stripped 6 bases from V and 7 bases from J, with 9 bases between. Germline CDR1 is MNHNS and CDR2 is SASEGT. The DNA of the CDR3 is TGTGCCAGCAGCTCACAGGGTGGCTACACCTTC. It translates to CASSSQGGYTF.

This clonotype was counted a few times. This chain links TRBV30 with TRBJ1-6; D possibly corresponds to TRBD1 (6 bases). The CDR3 is made up of 14 amino acids. Between the trimmed V and J ends, which lost 2 bases and 10 bases, there was a span of 15 bases. Looked up from germline, CDR1 is GTSNPN and CDR2 is SVGIG (reference sequence). The CDR3 DNA is TGTGCCTGGAGTCCAACTCAGGGGAAATCACCCCTCCACTTT. Its protein is CAWSPTQGKSPLHF.

This clonotype is a singleton in its sample. The rearrangement uses TRBV21-1 and TRBJ2-3. TRBV21-1 is given as a pseudogene. There are 15 residues in the CDR3. The CDR3 spells CASSNGVGSTDTQYF. CDR3 DNA sequence: TGTGCCAGCAGCAATGGGGTGGGGTCCACAGATACGCAGTATTTT.

The chain is built from TRBV6-2 or TRBV6-3 and TRBJ1-2; D unclear. Germline CDR1 MNHEY, CDR2 SVGEGT. The V end lost 0 bases, the J end lost 8 bases, and 10 bases lay between the germline ends. CDR3 length equals 13 residues. CDR3 sequence (DNA): TGTGCCAGCAGTTACTCGTCCGTTGAGGGCTACACCTTC. It codes for CASSYSSVEGYTF.

The CDR3 bases are TGTGCCAGCAGTTACTCGCGGCTAGCGGGAGCCTCCTACGAGCAGTACTTC. This encodes CASSYSRLAGASYEQYF. This chain connects TRBV6-5 to TRBJ2-7; 10 nucleotides agree with TRBD2. CDR1 and CDR2 from the germline V gene are MNHEY and SVGAGI. The CDR3 sequence is 17 residues long. The V segment lost 0 bases and the J segment 0 bases; nucleotides outside the gene matches: 5.

This clonotype was observed a handful of times. CDR3: CASSIEGYGRETQYF. The CDR3 bases are TGTGCCAGTAGTATAGAGGGATACGGACGAGAGACCCAGTACTTC. The rearrangement joins TRBV19 to TRBJ2-5, with D unclear. The CDR3 spans 15 residues. V was trimmed by 0 bases and J by 4 bases, leaving 12 bases between them. Germline V gives CDR1 LNHDA, CDR2 SQIVND (reference sequence).

In its sample, this clonotype was seen a few times. The J gene is TRBJ1-3, the V gene TRBV20-1; D call uncertain. The V end was cut by 6 bases, the J end by 4 bases, with 10 bases between. CDR3 size: 12 residues. CDR1 and CDR2 (germline): DFQATT, SNEGSKA (reference sequence). CDR3 sequence: CSADFGGNTIYF. The CDR3 DNA follows: TGCAGTGCCGATTTCGGGGGAAACACCATATATTTT.

This chain joins TRBV7-2 and TRBJ2-2, with no clear D. Trimming pared 1 base from V and 1 base from J, leaving 10 bases between. The germline V gene has CDR1 SGHTA and CDR2 FQGNSA. There are 16 residues in the CDR3. CDR3 sequence (DNA): TGTGCCAGCAGCTTAGATCACACGGTGAACACCGGGGAGCTGTTTTTT. This sequence encodes CASSLDHTVNTGELFF.

This clonotype was detected only a few times. The CDR3 loop is CSARPYMGTDYGYTF. Written as DNA, the CDR3 is TGCAGTGCTAGACCCTATATGGGGACAGACTATGGCTACACCTTC. V is TRBV20-1 and J is TRBJ1-2; 7 bases map to TRBD1. The germline V gene encodes CDR1 DFQATT and CDR2 SNEGSKA (reference sequence). V lost 2 bases to trimming and J lost 3 bases; unmatched junction nucleotides: 9. This CDR3 region has 15 residues.

This chain joins TRBV24-1 and TRBJ2-1, with 11 bases that match TRBD2. The CDR3 runs to 16 residues. Trimming at V came to 7 bases and at J to 2 bases, leaving 6 bases not matched to a gene. The germline V gene has CDR1 KGHDR and CDR2 SFDVKD. CDR3 bases: TGTGCCACCAGCTCCACTAGCGGGAGAACCTACAATGAGCAGTTCTTC. It codes for CATSSTSGRTYNEQFF.

V and J are TRBV7-9 and TRBJ1-1; tentatively, D is TRBD1 (6 bases). V lost 4 bases and J lost 10, with 13 bases in between. CDR1 and CDR2 from the germline V gene are SEHNR and FQNEAQ (reference sequence). The CDR3 consists of 12 residues. CDR3 DNA sequence: TGTGCCAGCAGCTCCTCTACAGGGAGAGCTTTCTTT. This sequence encodes CASSSSTGRAFF.

The CDR3 spells CSATRGLAGGTDTQYF. CDR3 bases: TGCAGTGCTACGAGGGGACTAGCGGGGGGAACAGATACGCAGTATTTT. The chain has TRBV20-1 and TRBJ2-3; 15 bases agree with TRBD2. The length of the CDR3 is 16 residues. Looked up from germline, CDR1 is DFQATT and CDR2 is SNEGSKA (reference sequence). Unmatched junction bases numbered 5, after V lost 4 bases and J lost 3 bases.

The chain has TRBV19 and TRBJ1-5; D remains unclear. There are 12 residues in the CDR3. Germline V gives CDR1 LNHDA, CDR2 SQIVND (reference sequence). Trimming stripped 7 bases from V and 1 base from J, with 5 bases between. The CDR3 coding sequence is TGTGCCAGTACGAGGAGCAATCAGCCCCAGCATTTT. It specifies CASTRSNQPQHF.

This chain links TRBV5-8 with TRBJ2-7; tentative D call: TRBD1 (6 bases). The CDR3 length is 12 residues. Trimming stripped 1 base from V and 6 bases from J, with 8 bases between. Looked up from germline, CDR1 is SGHTS and CDR2 is YDEGEE. CDR3 loop: CASSLTGSEQYF. In DNA form, the CDR3 reads TGTGCCAGCAGCTTGACAGGGTCCGAGCAGTACTTC.

The chain is built from TRBV6-5 and TRBJ1-2; D call uncertain. Germline CDR1 MNHEY, CDR2 SVGAGI. V shed 2 bases and J shed 4 bases, with 11 bases lying between them. The CDR3 runs to 14 residues. The CDR3 DNA reads TGTGCCAGCAGTTACAGCAGGAGGGCCTATGGCTACACCTTC. Protein sequence: CASSYSRRAYGYTF.

A few counts support this clonotype. The chain recombines TRBV27 with TRBJ2-2, with 9 bases fitting TRBD1. The CDR3 runs 16 residues. Germline V lookup: CDR1 MNHEY, CDR2 SMNVEV (reference sequence). V shed 3 bases, J shed 4 bases, and the junction held 6 bases outside the gene matches. CDR3 amino acids: CASSFDRGKVTGELFF. The DNA for the CDR3 is TGTGCCAGCAGTTTTGACAGGGGGAAGGTCACCGGGGAGCTGTTTTTT.

V gene TRBV27 combines with J gene TRBJ1-5; D gene unclear. V dropped 5 bases and J dropped 8 bases, with 7 bases sitting between them. The CDR3 length is 11 residues. The germline gives CDR1 MNHEY, CDR2 SMNVEV (reference sequence). The CDR3 protein is CASSPREPQHF. DNA for the CDR3: TGTGCCAGCAGTCCGAGGGAGCCCCAGCATTTT.

The chain has TRBV19 and TRBJ2-1, with 8 bases aligning to TRBD1. Germline lookup yields CDR1 LNHDA and CDR2 SQIVND (reference sequence). V dropped 6 bases and J dropped 3; count of bases not matched to a gene: 13. The CDR3 sequence is 17 residues long. The DNA for the CDR3 is TGTGCCAGTAGCCCCGACAGGGGTCCCTCAATCTACAATGAGCAGTTCTTC. The encoded protein is CASSPDRGPSIYNEQFF.

The chain has TRBV28 and TRBJ1-5, with a possible D match to TRBD1 (5 bases). The CDR3 loop spans 13 amino acids. V lost 5 bases to trimming and J lost 7 bases, with 12 bases between them. Germline V gene data show CDR1 as MDHEN and CDR2 as SYDVKM. The CDR3 DNA reads TGTGCCAGCAGTCTCGAGGGGCAACAGCCCCAGCATTTT. Encoded protein: CASSLEGQQPQHF. Combining the CDR3 with reference TRBV28 and TRBJ1-5 gives the whole variable domain DVKVTQSSRYLVKRTGEKVFLECVQDMDHENMFWYRQDPGLGLRLIYFSYDVKMKEKGDIPEGYSVSREKKERFSLILESASTNQTSMYLCASSLEGQQPQHFGDGTRLSIL.

The V and J genes are TRBV5-8 and TRBJ1-5; a weak D match, TRBD1 (5 bases). This CDR3 has 14 residues. Trimming removed 4 bases at V and 2 bases at J, with 10 bases between. CDR1 is SGHTS, CDR2 YDEGEE, per germline. CDR3 amino acids: CASSGKQGNQPQHF. CDR3 bases: TGTGCCAGCAGCGGAAAACAGGGCAATCAGCCCCAGCATTTT.

V gene TRBV4-1 combines with J gene TRBJ2-1; 11 bases agree with TRBD2. This CDR3 region has 15 residues. Germline V lookup: CDR1 MGHRA, CDR2 YSYEKL. V was clipped by 8 bases and J by 4 bases; unmatched bases: 7. The CDR3 sequence: CASSSGTSGYNEQFF. The DNA of the CDR3 is TGCGCCAGCTCCTCCGGGACTAGCGGTTACAATGAGCAGTTCTTC.

This rearrangement joins TRBV2 to TRBJ1-1; a possible D gene is TRBD1 (6 bases). CDR1 is SNHLY and CDR2 is FYNNEI in the germline V gene. V lost 8 bases and J lost 7, with 17 bases in between. This CDR3 is 13 amino acids long. The CDR3 nucleotides read TGTGCCAGCGGGAGCGTACGGACAGATGAAGCTTTCTTT. Translation gives CASGSVRTDEAFF.

This clonotype was counted only a few times. CDR3 region: CASRRTQDGTEAFF. The CDR3 nucleotides read TGTGCCTCCCGACGGACACAGGATGGCACTGAAGCTTTCTTT. This chain joins TRBV27 and TRBJ1-1, with a weak D call TRBD1 (5 bases). This CDR3 contains 14 residues. CDR1 is MNHEY, CDR2 SMNVEV, per germline (reference sequence). V lost 11 bases and J 4 bases, leaving 20 bases between the germline ends.